The entry that follows covers one T cell receptor beta chain sequence. Per germline, CDR1 DFQATT and CDR2 SNEGSKA (reference sequence). The CDR3 length is 11 residues. This specimen belongs to a study of blood T cell repertoires in COVID-19. Study details: Sample material is recorded as cDNA or gDNA derived from T cells, B-cell-depleted T cells, or PBMCs.

Measured with immunoSEQ multiplex PCR; TCRdb has only the in-frame clones, and not every one. Of about 380,000 clones listed, around 90% are singletons. Specimen: peripheral blood. The chain links TRBV20-1 to TRBJ2-1, with D possibly TRBD1 on 7 matching bases. The TCR originated in a man younger than 30 with active or convalescent COVID-19. The CDR3 sequence is CSPGGRYEQFF. As DNA, the CDR3 is TGCAGCCCAGGGGGGAGGTATGAGCAGTTCTTC.